The T cell receptor (beta chain) described here comes from a study of blood T cell repertoires in COVID-19. As for the study in general: Specimens from acute and convalescent COVID-19 originated in the United States, Italy and Spain. The cDNA or gDNA used as material had been derived from T cells, B-cell-depleted T cells, or PBMCs.

Source study methods: Amplified reference gene primers provided the basis for estimating nucleated cell counts. Here immunoSEQ multiplex PCR was the method, and the copy in TCRdb shows in-frame clones only, minus some. Clonal size and the V and J genes are those of that table, whereas D and trimming came from the DNA. Here the sample spans 200,000 to 300,000 clones, roughly 91% being singletons. This CDR3 spans 17 amino acids. The V end was cut by 4 bases, the J end by 0 bases, with 19 bases between. The germline V gene encodes CDR1 SGHKS and CDR2 YYEKEE (reference sequence). The chain links TRBV5-5 to TRBJ1-1, with a tentative D call TRBD1 (6 bases). Material: peripheral blood. This clonotype originated in a man in his thirties or forties with COVID-19, enrolled during active disease. The chain's CDR3 is CASSTDPGHTMNTEAFF. Here the CDR3 DNA reads TGTGCCAGCAGCACCGACCCGGGACACACAATGAACACTGAAGCTTTCTTT.